The 23 T cell receptor beta chains presented below share a single source sample, sequenced in a study of blood T cell repertoires in COVID-19. Profiled with immunoSEQ multiplex PCR; TCRdb holds only in-frame clones, not every one. The sample shows more than 140,000 clones, approximately 86% of them seen only once. The sample comprised peripheral blood. These receptors originate from a woman aged 55-70 years with acute or convalescent COVID-19.

The chain is built from TRBV29-1 and TRBJ2-7, with 7 bases matching TRBD1. The CDR3 runs to 12 residues. Germline V gene lookup returns CDR1 SQVTM and CDR2 ANQGSEA. J gave up 4 bases and V 6 bases, and 6 bases lay outside the gene matches. As DNA, the CDR3 is TGCAGCGTGTCGGACAGGACTTACGAGCAGTACTTC. Protein: CSVSDRTYEQYF.

The rearrangement joins TRBV30 to TRBJ1-3; D is ambiguous. Trimming pared 7 bases from V and 0 bases from J, leaving 10 bases between. The germline V gene has CDR1 GTSNPN and CDR2 SVGIG (reference sequence). This CDR3 contains 13 residues. CDR3 sequence reads: CASVTGSGNTIYF. As DNA, the CDR3 is TGTGCCTCAGTAACGGGCTCTGGAAACACCATATATTTT.

This clone was seen a handful of times. The chain employs TRBV4-1 and TRBJ1-2; unclear D gene. This CDR3 is built from 14 residues. Germline V CDR1 and CDR2: MGHRA, YSYEKL. V lost 0 bases and J 2 bases, leaving 7 bases between the germline ends. DNA of the CDR3: TGCGCCAGCAGCCAAGACGAGGCGAACTATGGCTACACCTTC. This sequence encodes CASSQDEANYGYTF.

The chain uses TRBV11-2 and TRBJ2-5, with a possible D match to TRBD2 (6 bases). V was cut by 4 bases and J by 5 bases, with 14 bases left in between. Per the germline V gene, CDR1 is SGHAT and CDR2 is FQNNGV. The CDR3 sequence is 14 residues long. Here the CDR3 DNA reads TGTGCCAGCAGCTCCGGGACTTTTAAGGAGACCCAGTACTTC. It codes for CASSSGTFKETQYF.

This sequence joins TRBV12-2 and TRBJ1-4; the table assigns TRBD1, which was not confirmed against the DNA. TRBV12-2 constitutes a pseudogene. The CDR3 has 19 residues. The CDR3, as DNA: TGTGCAAGTCGCCCGAACCCTTCTGGGCAGGGCTTATCAAGTGAAAAACTGTTTTTT. Protein product: CASRPNPSGQGLSSEKLFF.

This clone was counted between two and nine times. This chain links TRBV6-5 with TRBJ1-2, with TRBD1 matching over 8 bases. The CDR3 consists of 15 residues. The J segment lost 5 bases and the V segment lost 5 bases, leaving 10 bases of the junction unmatched. The germline V gene encodes CDR1 MNHEY and CDR2 SVGAGI. The CDR3 region is CASSPLDRVYYGYTF. Here the CDR3 DNA reads TGTGCCAGCAGTCCCCTGGACAGGGTTTATTATGGCTACACCTTC.

Only a few counts were recorded for this clone. V and J are TRBV4-3 and TRBJ1-2, with 7 positions matching TRBD1. V shed 0 bases, J shed 4 bases, and the junction held 14 bases outside the gene matches. CDR1 is LGHNA and CDR2 is YSLEER in the germline V gene. This CDR3 has 18 residues. CDR3: CASSQDLRPGGKSYGYTF. In DNA, the CDR3 is TGCGCCAGCAGCCAAGACCTCCGCCCAGGGGGGAAATCCTATGGCTACACCTTC.

The V gene is TRBV15, the J gene TRBJ1-6; D perhaps matches TRBD1 (5 bases). Trimming took 2 bases from V and 4 from J, leaving 9 bases between them. This CDR3 has 15 residues. Germline CDR1 LNHNV, CDR2 YYDKDF (reference sequence). The CDR3: CATSRLRQYNSPLHF. The DNA of the CDR3 is TGTGCCACCAGCAGATTAAGACAGTATAATTCACCCCTCCACTTT.

The chain employs TRBV6-5 and TRBJ1-6; a possible D gene is TRBD1 (5 bases). V was cut by 5 bases and J by 10 bases, with 18 bases left in between. The germline gives CDR1 MNHEY, CDR2 SVGAGI. The CDR3 has 15 residues. CDR3 nucleotide sequence: TGTGCCAGCAGTACCGGGGGGTCCCCGTCGTCACCCCTCCACTTT. Protein sequence: CASSTGGSPSSPLHF.

The J gene is TRBJ1-2, the V gene TRBV10-3, with D possibly matching TRBD1 (6 bases). CDR1 and CDR2 from the germline V gene are ENHRY and SYGVKD. V gave up 0 bases and J gave up 7 bases, with 15 bases separating them. The CDR3 extends over 15 amino acids. In DNA, the CDR3 is TGTGCCATCAGTGAGTCGTCGGGACACGGACGTGGCTACACCTTC. Protein sequence: CAISESSGHGRGYTF.

This chain links TRBV4-1 with TRBJ1-5; D unclear. The CDR3 spans 13 residues. V was pared by 0 bases and J by 11 bases, with 11 bases between. Germline V gene data show CDR1 as MGHRA and CDR2 as YSYEKL. The CDR3 reads CASSQDGGSAQHF. The CDR3 nucleotides read TGCGCCAGCAGCCAAGACGGTGGCAGCGCCCAGCATTTT.

The V call is TRBV7-2, the J call TRBJ2-3; 8 positions match TRBD2. CDR3 size: 12 residues. The J segment lost 1 base and the V segment lost 10 bases, leaving 1 base of the junction unmatched. In germline, CDR1 is SGHTA, CDR2 FQGNSA. The DNA of the CDR3 is TGTGCCACCGGGGGGGGCACAGATACGCAGTATTTT. This translates into CATGGGTDTQYF.

V gene TRBV19 combines with J gene TRBJ2-7; D is unresolved. The CDR3 spans 14 residues. CDR1 is LNHDA, CDR2 SQIVND, per germline (reference sequence). V was cut by 3 bases and J by 0 bases, with 9 bases left in between. In DNA form, the CDR3 reads TGTGCCAGTAGTATGGGCCGAAGCTCCTACGAGCAGTACTTC. Protein product: CASSMGRSSYEQYF.

The rearrangement uses TRBV2 and TRBJ1-2, with D perhaps matching TRBD1 (6 bases). CDR1 SNHLY and CDR2 FYNNEI come from the germline V gene. The V gene lost 4 bases and the J gene lost 7 bases, with 10 bases spanning the gap. This CDR3 is 12 amino acids long. The CDR3 is CASSAGAIGYTF. For the CDR3, the DNA is TGTGCCAGCAGTGCAGGGGCGATTGGCTACACCTTC.

The chain carries TRBV27 and TRBJ2-1; 10 nucleotides match TRBD1. The junction had 7 bases not matched to a gene; V was cut back by 2 bases and J by 15 bases. Germline loops: CDR1 MNHEY, CDR2 SMNVEV (reference sequence). CDR3 length equals 13 residues. CDR3 DNA sequence: TGTGCCAGCAGTTTAACCTCGACAGGGGGCTGGTTCTTC. This encodes CASSLTSTGGWFF.

As to this clone: Other DNA sequences in the sample encode the same CDR3. This sequence joins TRBV7-2 and TRBJ1-2; no reliable D call. V lost 1 base to trimming and J lost 4 bases, with 7 bases between them. Per germline, CDR1 SGHTA and CDR2 FQGNSA. The CDR3 runs to 13 residues. The CDR3 DNA is TGTGCCAGCAGCTTAGGGCAGATCTATGGCTACACCTTC. Encoded protein: CASSLGQIYGYTF.

The chain recombines TRBV7-2 with TRBJ1-1, with TRBD1 matching 10 bases. Per the germline V gene, CDR1 is SGHTA and CDR2 is FQGNSA. Unmatched junction bases numbered 11, after V lost 3 bases and J lost 4 bases. The CDR3 is made up of 17 amino acids. CDR3: CASSLRGTGVVSTEAFF. In DNA form, the CDR3 reads TGTGCCAGCAGCTTGAGAGGGACAGGGGTCGTGAGCACTGAAGCTTTCTTT. Based on the CDR3 plus reference TRBV7-2 and TRBJ1-1, the full variable domain is GAGVSQSPSNKVTEKGKDVELRCDPISGHTALYWYRQSLGQGLEFLIYFQGNSAPDKSGLPSDRFSAERTGGSVSTLTIQRTQQEDSAVYLCASSLRGTGVVSTEAFFGQGTRLTVV.

The V call is TRBV19, the J call TRBJ2-1; possibly TRBD2 for D (5 bases). The CDR3 is 12 residues long. From germline, CDR1 is LNHDA and CDR2 SQIVND (reference sequence). The V end was cut by 10 bases, the J end by 0 bases, with 7 bases between. The CDR3 region is CATTSSYNEQFF. CDR3 sequence (DNA): TGTGCCACTACTAGCTCCTACAATGAGCAGTTCTTC.

V usage is TRBV27 and J usage is TRBJ2-1; 14 bases line up with TRBD2. Germline CDR1 is MNHEY and CDR2 is SMNVEV (reference sequence). V lost 2 bases and J lost 9; bases outside the gene matches: 6. This CDR3 region has 16 residues. This chain's CDR3 is CASSLNGLAGGAEQFF. The DNA of the CDR3 is TGTGCCAGCAGTTTAAACGGACTAGCGGGGGGTGCTGAGCAGTTCTTC.

The V call is TRBV18, the J call TRBJ1-5, with D maybe TRBD1 (5 bases). Germline V CDR1 and CDR2: KGHSH, LQKENI. V dropped 3 bases and J dropped 0 bases, with 9 bases sitting between them. The CDR3 has 15 amino acids. This CDR3 reads CASSPGQSSNQPQHF. CDR3 DNA: TGTGCCAGCTCACCGGGGCAGAGTAGCAATCAGCCCCAGCATTTT.

The chain is built from TRBV10-1 and TRBJ1-6; D call uncertain. This CDR3 is built from 17 residues. V was cut by 7 bases and J by 8 bases, with 24 bases left in between. CDR1 and CDR2 (germline): WNHNN, SYGVQD (reference sequence). The CDR3 DNA reads TGCGCCAGCACCTCCCACCTTCCTCCGGGGTTGGATTCACCCCTCCACTTT. Residues: CASTSHLPPGLDSPLHF.

The V and J genes are TRBV5-5 and TRBJ1-2; D possibly corresponds to TRBD1 (5 bases). This CDR3 spans 16 amino acids. Germline values: CDR1 SGHKS, CDR2 YYEKEE (reference sequence). With 0 bases removed from V and 0 bases from J, the gap between germline ends came to 12 bases. CDR3 DNA: TGTGCCAGCAGCTTGGCCGGGGGGGAGCCTAACTATGGCTACACCTTC. Amino acids: CASSLAGGEPNYGYTF.

This chain joins TRBV10-3 and TRBJ2-5; the match to TRBD2 covers 9 bases. Looked up from germline, CDR1 is ENHRY and CDR2 is SYGVKD. CDR3 length equals 19 residues. Trimming cost V 0 bases and J 0 bases; bases outside gene matches: 11. The CDR3 nucleotides are TGTGCCATCAGTGAGTCGATTCCTGAAGCGGGGGGTTACCAAGAGACCCAGTACTTC. It yields the protein CAISESIPEAGGYQETQYF.